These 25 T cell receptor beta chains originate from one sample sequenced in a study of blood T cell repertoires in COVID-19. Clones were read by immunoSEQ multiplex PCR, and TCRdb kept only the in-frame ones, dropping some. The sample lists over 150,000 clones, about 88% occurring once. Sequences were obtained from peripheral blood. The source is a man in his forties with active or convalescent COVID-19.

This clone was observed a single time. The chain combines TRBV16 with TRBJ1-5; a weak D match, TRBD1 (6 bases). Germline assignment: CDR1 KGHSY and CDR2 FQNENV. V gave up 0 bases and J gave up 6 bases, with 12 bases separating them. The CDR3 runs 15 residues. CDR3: CASSQSLRGRQPQHF. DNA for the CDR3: TGTGCCAGCAGCCAATCGTTGCGGGGGCGTCAGCCCCAGCATTTT.

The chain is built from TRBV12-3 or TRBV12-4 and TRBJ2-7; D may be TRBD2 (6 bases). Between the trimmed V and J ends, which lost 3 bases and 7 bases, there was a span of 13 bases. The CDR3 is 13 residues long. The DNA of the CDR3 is TGTGCCAGCAGTTTCCCCCACGCGGGGGAGCAGTACTTC. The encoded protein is CASSFPHAGEQYF.

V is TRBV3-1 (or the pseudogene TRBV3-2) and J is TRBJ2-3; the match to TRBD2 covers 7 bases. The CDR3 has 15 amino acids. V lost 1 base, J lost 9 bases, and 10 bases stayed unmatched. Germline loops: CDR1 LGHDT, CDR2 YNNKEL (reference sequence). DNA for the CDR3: TGTGCCAGCAGCCAAGCTCCGGGGGGAGATCAGACGCAGTATTTT. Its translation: CASSQAPGGDQTQYF.

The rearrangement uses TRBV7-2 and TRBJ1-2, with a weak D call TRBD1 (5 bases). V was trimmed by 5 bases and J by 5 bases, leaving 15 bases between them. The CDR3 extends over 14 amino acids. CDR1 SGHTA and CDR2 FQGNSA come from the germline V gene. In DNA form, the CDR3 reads TGTGCCAGCAGCCCAAGCTCGACAGAATATGGCTACACCTTC. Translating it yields CASSPSSTEYGYTF.

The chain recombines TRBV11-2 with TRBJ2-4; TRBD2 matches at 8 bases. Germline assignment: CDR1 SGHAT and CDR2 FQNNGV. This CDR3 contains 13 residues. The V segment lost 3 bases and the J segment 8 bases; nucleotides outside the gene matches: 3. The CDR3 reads CASSLSGGDIQYF. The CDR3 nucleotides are TGTGCCAGCAGCTTGAGCGGGGGCGACATTCAGTACTTC.

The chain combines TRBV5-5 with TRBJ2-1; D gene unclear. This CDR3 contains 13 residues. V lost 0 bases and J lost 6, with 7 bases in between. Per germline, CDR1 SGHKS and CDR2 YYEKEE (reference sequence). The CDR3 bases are TGTGCCAGCAGCTTGGACTCTCGCAATGAGCAGTTCTTC. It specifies CASSLDSRNEQFF.

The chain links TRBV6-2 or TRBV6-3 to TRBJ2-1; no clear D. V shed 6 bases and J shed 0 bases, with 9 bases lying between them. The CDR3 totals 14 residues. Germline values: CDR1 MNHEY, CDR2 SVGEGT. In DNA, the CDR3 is TGTGCCAGCAGCCCCCACAGCTCCTACAATGAGCAGTTCTTC. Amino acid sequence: CASSPHSSYNEQFF.

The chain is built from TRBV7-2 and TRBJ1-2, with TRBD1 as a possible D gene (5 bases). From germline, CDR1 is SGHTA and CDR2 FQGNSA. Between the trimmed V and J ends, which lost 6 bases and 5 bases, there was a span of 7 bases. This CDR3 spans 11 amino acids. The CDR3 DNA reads TGTGCCAGCAGGGGGGGGTATGGCTACACCTTC. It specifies CASRGGYGYTF.

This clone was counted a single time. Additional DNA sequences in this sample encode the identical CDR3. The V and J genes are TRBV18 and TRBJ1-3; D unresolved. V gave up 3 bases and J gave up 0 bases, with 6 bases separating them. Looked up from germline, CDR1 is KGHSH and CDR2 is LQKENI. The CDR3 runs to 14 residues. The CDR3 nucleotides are TGTGCCAGCTCACCCACGGGCTCTGGAAACACCATATATTTT. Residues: CASSPTGSGNTIYF.

This chain's CDR3 is CASSLTGDEQYF. For the CDR3, the DNA is TGTGCCAGCAGCTTAACAGGGGACGAGCAGTACTTC. The V gene is TRBV13, the J gene TRBJ2-7, with 7 bases lining up with TRBD1. The ends lost 2 bases at V and 5 bases at J; junction bases unmatched: 0. Germline values: CDR1 PRHDT, CDR2 FYEKMQ (reference sequence). The CDR3 has 12 residues.

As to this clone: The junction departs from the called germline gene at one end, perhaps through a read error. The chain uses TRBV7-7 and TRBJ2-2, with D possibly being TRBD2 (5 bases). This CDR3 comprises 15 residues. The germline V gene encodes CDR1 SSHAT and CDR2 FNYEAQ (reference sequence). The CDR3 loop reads CASRQLVSGTGELFF. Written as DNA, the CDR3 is TGTGCTAGCAGGCAACTAGTTTCGGGCACCGGGGAGCTGTTTTTT.

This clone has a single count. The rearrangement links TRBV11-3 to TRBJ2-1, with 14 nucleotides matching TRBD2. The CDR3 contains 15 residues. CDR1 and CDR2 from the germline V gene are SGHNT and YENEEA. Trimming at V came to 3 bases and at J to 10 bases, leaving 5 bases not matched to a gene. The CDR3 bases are TGTGCCAGCAGCTTCCCGGGACTAGCGGGGGAAGAGCAGTTCTTC. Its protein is CASSFPGLAGEEQFF.

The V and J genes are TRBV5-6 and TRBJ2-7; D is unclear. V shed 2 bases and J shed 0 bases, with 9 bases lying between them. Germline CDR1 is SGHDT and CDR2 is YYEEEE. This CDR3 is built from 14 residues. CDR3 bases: TGTGCCAGCAGCTTAAGCCGTAGCTCCTACGAGCAGTACTTC. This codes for CASSLSRSSYEQYF.

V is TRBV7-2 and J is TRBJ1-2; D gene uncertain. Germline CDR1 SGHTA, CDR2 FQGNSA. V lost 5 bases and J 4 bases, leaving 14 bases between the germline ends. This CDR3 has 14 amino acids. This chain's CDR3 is CASSNAGGSYGYTF. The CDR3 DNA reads TGTGCCAGCAGCAACGCAGGAGGGAGCTATGGCTACACCTTC.

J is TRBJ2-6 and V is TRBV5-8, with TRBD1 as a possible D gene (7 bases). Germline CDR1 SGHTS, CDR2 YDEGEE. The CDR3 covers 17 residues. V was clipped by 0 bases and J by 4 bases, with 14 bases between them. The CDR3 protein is CASSLGRGRSGANVLTF. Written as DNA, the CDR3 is TGTGCCAGCAGCTTGGGGAGGGGGCGTTCCGGGGCCAACGTCCTGACTTTC.

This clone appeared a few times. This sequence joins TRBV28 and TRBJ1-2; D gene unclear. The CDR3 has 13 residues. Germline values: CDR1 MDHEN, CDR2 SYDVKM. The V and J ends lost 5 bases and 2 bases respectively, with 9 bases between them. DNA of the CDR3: TGTGCCAGCAGTCAGACGGGGAACTATGGCTACACCTTC. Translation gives CASSQTGNYGYTF.

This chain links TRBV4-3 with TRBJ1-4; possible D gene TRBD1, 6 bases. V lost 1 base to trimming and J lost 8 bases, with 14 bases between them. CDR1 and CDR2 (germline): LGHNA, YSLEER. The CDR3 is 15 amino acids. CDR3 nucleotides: TGCGCCAGCAGCCAAGCGGCAGGGGAACCGGAAAAACTGTTTTTT. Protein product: CASSQAAGEPEKLFF.

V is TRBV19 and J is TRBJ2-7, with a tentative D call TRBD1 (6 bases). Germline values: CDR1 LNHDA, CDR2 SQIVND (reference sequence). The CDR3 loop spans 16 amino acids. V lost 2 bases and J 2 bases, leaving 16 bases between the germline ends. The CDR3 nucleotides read TGTGCCAGTAGTATACGTCCGACAGGAAAGACCTACGAGCAGTACTTC. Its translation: CASSIRPTGKTYEQYF.

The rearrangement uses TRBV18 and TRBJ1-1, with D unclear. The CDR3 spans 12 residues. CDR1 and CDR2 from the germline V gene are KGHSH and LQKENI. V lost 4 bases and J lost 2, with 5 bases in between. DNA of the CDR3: TGTGCCAGCTCACGACAAAACACTGAAGCTTTCTTT. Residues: CASSRQNTEAFF.

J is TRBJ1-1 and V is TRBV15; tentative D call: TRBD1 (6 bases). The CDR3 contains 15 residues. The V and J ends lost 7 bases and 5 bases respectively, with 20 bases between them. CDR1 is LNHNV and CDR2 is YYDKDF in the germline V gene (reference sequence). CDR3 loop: CATTPGGGLETEAFF. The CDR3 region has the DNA TGTGCCACCACTCCCGGGGGGGGCCTGGAAACTGAAGCTTTCTTT.

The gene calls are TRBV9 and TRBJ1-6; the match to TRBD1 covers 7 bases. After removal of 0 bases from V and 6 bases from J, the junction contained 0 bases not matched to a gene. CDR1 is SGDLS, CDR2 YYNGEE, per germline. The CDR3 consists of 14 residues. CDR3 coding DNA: TGTGCCAGCAGCGTAGCAGGGGGTAATTCACCCCTCCACTTT. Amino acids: CASSVAGGNSPLHF.

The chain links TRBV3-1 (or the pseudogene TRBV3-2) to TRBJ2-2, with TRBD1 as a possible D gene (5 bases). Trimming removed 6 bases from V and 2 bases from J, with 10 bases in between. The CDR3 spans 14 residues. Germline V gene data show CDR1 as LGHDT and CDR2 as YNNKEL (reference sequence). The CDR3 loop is CASREQGNTGELFF. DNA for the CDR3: TGTGCCAGCAGGGAGCAGGGTAACACCGGGGAGCTGTTTTTT.

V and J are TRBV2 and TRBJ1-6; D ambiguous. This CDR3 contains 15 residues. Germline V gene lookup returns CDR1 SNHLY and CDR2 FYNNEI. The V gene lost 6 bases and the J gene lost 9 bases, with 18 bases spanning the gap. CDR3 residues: CASSPEELRSSPLHF. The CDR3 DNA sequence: TGTGCCAGCAGCCCCGAAGAGCTAAGGAGTTCACCCCTCCACTTT.

The CDR3, as DNA: TGTGCCAGTAGTATTGGACTAGCGGGGGATGTTCACGAGCAGTACTTC. Protein: CASSIGLAGDVHEQYF. The chain employs TRBV19 and TRBJ2-7; 13 positions match TRBD2. The length of the CDR3 is 16 residues. J was trimmed by 5 bases and V by 3 bases; bases with no gene match: 7. Looked up from germline, CDR1 is LNHDA and CDR2 is SQIVND (reference sequence).

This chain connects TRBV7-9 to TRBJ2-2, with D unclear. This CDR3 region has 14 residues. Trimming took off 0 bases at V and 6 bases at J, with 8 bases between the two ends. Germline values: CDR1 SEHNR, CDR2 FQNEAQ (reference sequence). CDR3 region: CASSLARRSGELFF. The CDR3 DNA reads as TGTGCCAGCAGCTTAGCCCGGCGGTCCGGGGAGCTGTTTTTT. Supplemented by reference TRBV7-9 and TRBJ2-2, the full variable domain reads DTGVSQNPRHKITKRGQNVTFRCDPISEHNRLYWYRQTLGQGPEFLTYFQNEAQLEKSRLLSDRFSAERPKGSFSTLEIQRTEQGDSAMYLCASSLARRSGELFFGEGSRLTVL.